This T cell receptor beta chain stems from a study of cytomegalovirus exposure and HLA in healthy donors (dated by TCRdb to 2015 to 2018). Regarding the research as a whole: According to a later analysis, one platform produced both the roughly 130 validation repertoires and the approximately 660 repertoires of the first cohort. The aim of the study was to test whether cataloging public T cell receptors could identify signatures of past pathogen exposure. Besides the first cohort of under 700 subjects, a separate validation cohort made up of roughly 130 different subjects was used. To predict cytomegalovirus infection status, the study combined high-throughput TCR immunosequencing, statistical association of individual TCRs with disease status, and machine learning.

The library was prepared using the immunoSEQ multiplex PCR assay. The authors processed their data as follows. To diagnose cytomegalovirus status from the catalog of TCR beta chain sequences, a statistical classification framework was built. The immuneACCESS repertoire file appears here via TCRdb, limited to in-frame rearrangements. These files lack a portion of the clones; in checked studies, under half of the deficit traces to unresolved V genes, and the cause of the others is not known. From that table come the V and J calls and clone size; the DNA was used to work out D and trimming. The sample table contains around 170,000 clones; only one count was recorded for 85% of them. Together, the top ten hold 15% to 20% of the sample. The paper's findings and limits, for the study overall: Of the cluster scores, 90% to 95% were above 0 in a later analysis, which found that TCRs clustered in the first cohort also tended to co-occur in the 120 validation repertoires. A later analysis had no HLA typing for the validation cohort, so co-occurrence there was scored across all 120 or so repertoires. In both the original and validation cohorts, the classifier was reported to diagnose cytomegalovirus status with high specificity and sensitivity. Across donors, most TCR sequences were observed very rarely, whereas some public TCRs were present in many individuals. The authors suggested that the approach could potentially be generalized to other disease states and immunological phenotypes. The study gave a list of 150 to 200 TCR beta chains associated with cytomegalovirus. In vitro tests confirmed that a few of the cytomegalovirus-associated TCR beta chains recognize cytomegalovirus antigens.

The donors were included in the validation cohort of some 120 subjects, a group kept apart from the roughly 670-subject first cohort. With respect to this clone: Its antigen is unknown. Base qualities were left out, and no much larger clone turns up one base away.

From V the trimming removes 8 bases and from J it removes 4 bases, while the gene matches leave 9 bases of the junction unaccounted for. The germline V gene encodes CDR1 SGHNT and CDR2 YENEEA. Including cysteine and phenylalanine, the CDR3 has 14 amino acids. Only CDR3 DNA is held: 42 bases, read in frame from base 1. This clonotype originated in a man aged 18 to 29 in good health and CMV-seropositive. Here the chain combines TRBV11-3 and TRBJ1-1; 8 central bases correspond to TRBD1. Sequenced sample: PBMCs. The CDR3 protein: CASSSETGATEAFF. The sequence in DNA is TGTGCCAGCTCCTCGGAGACAGGGGCCACTGAAGCTTTCTTT.